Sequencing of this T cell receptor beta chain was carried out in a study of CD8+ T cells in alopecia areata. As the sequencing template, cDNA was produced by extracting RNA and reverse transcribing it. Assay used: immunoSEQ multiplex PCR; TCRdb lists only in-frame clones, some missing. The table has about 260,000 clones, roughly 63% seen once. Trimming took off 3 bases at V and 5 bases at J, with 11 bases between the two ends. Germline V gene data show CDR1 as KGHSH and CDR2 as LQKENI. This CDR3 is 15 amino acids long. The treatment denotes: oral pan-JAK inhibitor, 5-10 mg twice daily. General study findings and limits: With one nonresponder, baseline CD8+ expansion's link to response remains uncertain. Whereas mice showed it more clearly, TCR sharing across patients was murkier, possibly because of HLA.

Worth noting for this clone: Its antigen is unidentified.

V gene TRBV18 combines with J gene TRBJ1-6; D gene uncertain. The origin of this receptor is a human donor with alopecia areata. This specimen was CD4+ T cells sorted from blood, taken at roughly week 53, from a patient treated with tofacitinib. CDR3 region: CASSPPGFHNSPLHF. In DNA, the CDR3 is TGTGCCAGCTCACCTCCGGGTTTCCATAATTCACCCCTCCACTTT.